These 28 T cell receptor beta chains were sequenced from one sample in a study of blood T cell repertoires in COVID-19. TCRdb's table, derived via immunoSEQ multiplex PCR, lists solely in-frame clones and lacks some. Of roughly 220,000 clones in the sample, about 85% were seen once. The sequenced sample was peripheral blood. The receptor set was obtained from a man aged 25-45 years with active or convalescent COVID-19.

The J gene is TRBJ1-1, the V gene TRBV7-2, with D hard to call. The CDR3 has 13 residues. Germline-derived CDR1 and CDR2 are SGHTA and FQGNSA. V lost 3 bases and J 1 base, leaving 6 bases between the germline ends. CDR3 residues: CASSFRGNTEAFF. Here the CDR3 DNA reads TGTGCCAGCAGCTTCCGGGGGAACACTGAAGCTTTCTTT.

J is TRBJ2-2 and V is TRBV15, with D maybe TRBD2 (6 bases). There are 16 residues in the CDR3. Trimming pared 1 base from V and 1 base from J, leaving 10 bases between. Germline V gene sequence: CDR1 LNHNV, CDR2 YYDKDF (reference sequence). The CDR3 DNA is TGTGCCACCAGCAGAGGTGCCGGGAGGAACACCGGGGAGCTGTTTTTT. Its translation: CATSRGAGRNTGELFF.

The chain carries TRBV6-2 or TRBV6-3 and TRBJ1-1; D possibly corresponds to TRBD1 (5 bases). The CDR3 is made up of 14 amino acids. Looked up from germline, CDR1 is MNHEY and CDR2 is SVGEGT. V gave up 7 bases and J gave up 2 bases, with 14 bases separating them. CDR3 nucleotides: TGTGCCAGCACCCCGTCCGGGGGAAACACTGAAGCTTTCTTT. Translating gives CASTPSGGNTEAFF.

The chain employs TRBV10-3 and TRBJ2-7, with D possibly matching TRBD2 (6 bases). V shed 2 bases and J shed 6 bases, with 26 bases lying between them. This CDR3 has 18 amino acids. Per the germline V gene, CDR1 is ENHRY and CDR2 is SYGVKD. In nucleotides, the CDR3 is TGTGCCATCAGTGAGGGGGGAAAGATTATGGAGGGTCGTCTCGAGCAGTACTTC. Its protein product is CAISEGGKIMEGRLEQYF.

J is TRBJ1-2 and V is TRBV6-5, with 10 bases that match TRBD1. The CDR3 totals 13 residues. The germline V gene encodes CDR1 MNHEY and CDR2 SVGAGI. The V segment lost 6 bases and the J segment 8 bases; nucleotides outside the gene matches: 6. The CDR3 nucleotides read TGTGCCAGCAGGGGACAGGGGCCCCCAGGCTACACCTTC. Translated: CASRGQGPPGYTF.

V is TRBV18 and J is TRBJ1-3; 9 bases agree with TRBD1. CDR1 and CDR2 (germline): KGHSH, LQKENI. V shed 3 bases, J shed 4 bases, and the junction held 10 bases outside the gene matches. CDR3 length: 17 residues. DNA for the CDR3: TGTGCCAGCTCACCGGGCCCGGGACAGGGAAGAGGAAACACCATATATTTT. Its translation: CASSPGPGQGRGNTIYF.

This clone came up a few times. This chain connects TRBV7-2 to TRBJ2-1, with 8 nucleotides matching TRBD2. After removal of 3 bases from V and 1 base from J, the junction contained 5 bases not matched to a gene. Germline CDR1 and CDR2: SGHTA and FQGNSA. CDR3 size: 16 residues. CDR3 region: CASSFRGGLSYNEQFF. The CDR3 nucleotides are TGTGCCAGCAGCTTTCGGGGGGGGCTATCCTACAATGAGCAGTTCTTC. The full variable domain, rest sourced from reference TRBV7-2 and TRBJ2-1, is GAGVSQSPSNKVTEKGKDVELRCDPISGHTALYWYRQSLGQGLEFLIYFQGNSAPDKSGLPSDRFSAERTGGSVSTLTIQRTQQEDSAVYLCASSFRGGLSYNEQFFGPGTRLTVL.

This clone was seen only once. The V and J genes are TRBV7-9 and TRBJ2-2; TRBD1 is a possible D gene (6 bases). V dropped 5 bases and J dropped 2 bases, with 9 bases sitting between them. The CDR3 is 14 amino acids. CDR1 and CDR2 from the germline V gene are SEHNR and FQNEAQ (reference sequence). In DNA form, the CDR3 reads TGTGCCAGCAGCCACAGGGATAACACCGGGGAGCTGTTTTTT. Protein: CASSHRDNTGELFF.

V usage is TRBV28 and J usage is TRBJ1-5; 7 bases line up with TRBD1. J gave up 6 bases and V 4 bases, and 9 bases lay outside the gene matches. Germline V gene sequence: CDR1 MDHEN, CDR2 SYDVKM. The CDR3 loop spans 15 amino acids. The CDR3 DNA reads as TGTGCCAGCAGTTACCTTAGGAGGGGGCCTCAGCCCCAGCATTTT. The encoded protein is CASSYLRRGPQPQHF.

This clone has more than one count but fewer than ten. V usage is TRBV6-5 and J usage is TRBJ1-2; 7 bases fit TRBD1. CDR3 length equals 16 residues. The V gene end was trimmed by 2 bases and the J gene end by 0 bases; junction bases not matched to a gene: 6. Germline V gene data show CDR1 as MNHEY and CDR2 as SVGAGI. As DNA, the CDR3 is TGTGCCAGCAGTTACACGGACAGGATCCCTAACTATGGCTACACCTTC. This sequence encodes CASSYTDRIPNYGYTF.

The rearrangement joins TRBV18 to TRBJ2-7, with D possibly matching TRBD1 (6 bases). This CDR3 is built from 13 residues. CDR1 and CDR2 (germline): KGHSH, LQKENI. Trimming pared 2 bases from V and 3 bases from J, leaving 8 bases between. The CDR3 is CASSPVQGYEQYF. The CDR3 DNA reads TGTGCCAGCTCACCAGTACAGGGCTACGAGCAGTACTTC. The whole variable domain, remainder taken from reference TRBV18 and TRBJ2-7, is NAGVMQNPRHLVRRRGQEARLRCSPMKGHSHVYWYRQLPEEGLKFMVYLQKENIIDESGMPKERFSAEFPKEGPSILRIQQVVRGDSAAYFCASSPVQGYEQYFGPGTRLTVT.

This clone was recorded once. The V and J genes are TRBV12-3 or TRBV12-4 and TRBJ2-4; a weak D match, TRBD1 (6 bases). V was pared by 10 bases and J by 1 base, with 11 bases between. The length of the CDR3 is 13 residues. Here the CDR3 DNA reads TGTGCCACCAAAAGGGGGGCCAAAAACATTCAGTACTTC. Encoded protein: CATKRGAKNIQYF.

This sequence joins TRBV9 and TRBJ2-2, with D possibly TRBD2 on 6 matching bases. The CDR3 spans 15 residues. The V and J ends lost 10 bases and 2 bases respectively, with 18 bases between them. Germline V CDR1 and CDR2: SGDLS, YYNGEE. For the CDR3, the DNA is TGTGCCTCAACTCTTAGCGCGGGAAACACCGGGGAGCTGTTTTTT. It encodes CASTLSAGNTGELFF.

The chain employs TRBV6-2 or TRBV6-3 and TRBJ2-2, with TRBD2 matching 7 bases. Per germline, CDR1 MNHEY and CDR2 SVGEGT. CDR3 length: 15 residues. V was pared by 3 bases and J by 4 bases, with 5 bases of the junction left unmatched. The CDR3 DNA sequence: TGTGCCAGCAGTTATGCGGGGGTTGGCACCGGGGAGCTGTTTTTT. This encodes CASSYAGVGTGELFF.

The V gene is TRBV19, the J gene TRBJ2-3, with TRBD2 matching over 10 bases. V was clipped by 11 bases and J by 1 base; unmatched bases: 12. Germline assignment: CDR1 LNHDA and CDR2 SQIVND (reference sequence). The CDR3 sequence is 16 residues long. CDR3 coding DNA: TGTGCCCCTAGCGGGGGCCGCCCCCACGGCACAGATACGCAGTATTTT. This translates into CAPSGGRPHGTDTQYF.

This clone was detected only once. The chain recombines TRBV6-4 with TRBJ2-7; 7 positions agree with TRBD2. Germline CDR1 MRHNA, CDR2 SNTAGT. The CDR3 covers 16 residues. Trimming cost V 0 bases and J 1 base; bases outside gene matches: 6. DNA of the CDR3: TGTGCCAGCAGTGACTCGATGGGGGGGACTTCCTACGAGCAGTACTTC. Translated: CASSDSMGGTSYEQYF.

The chain carries TRBV2 and TRBJ2-2, with TRBD2 matching 13 bases. V dropped 7 bases and J dropped 4; count of bases not matched to a gene: 6. Germline CDR1 and CDR2: SNHLY and FYNNEI. The CDR3 is made up of 16 amino acids. CDR3 amino acids: CASNRLAGGSTGELFF. The CDR3, as DNA: TGTGCCAGCAATCGACTAGCGGGGGGAAGCACCGGGGAGCTGTTTTTT.

The chain carries TRBV3-1 (or the pseudogene TRBV3-2) and TRBJ1-6; possible D gene TRBD1, 6 bases. Germline CDR1 LGHDT, CDR2 YNNKEL (reference sequence). The CDR3 totals 12 residues. The ends were cut back, 2 bases at V and 11 bases at J, with 7 bases in the middle. The CDR3 is CASSQQGTPLHF. DNA of the CDR3: TGTGCCAGCAGCCAACAGGGGACACCCCTCCACTTT.

V and J are TRBV7-2 and TRBJ1-1; D is undetermined. Trimming removed 6 bases from V and 2 bases from J, with 13 bases in between. CDR3 size: 14 residues. Germline CDR1 SGHTA, CDR2 FQGNSA. The CDR3 reads CASSPNPGNTEAFF. CDR3 DNA: TGTGCCAGCAGTCCCAATCCGGGAAACACTGAAGCTTTCTTT. Drawing the rest from reference TRBV7-2 and TRBJ1-1, the complete variable domain is GAGVSQSPSNKVTEKGKDVELRCDPISGHTALYWYRQSLGQGLEFLIYFQGNSAPDKSGLPSDRFSAERTGGSVSTLTIQRTQQEDSAVYLCASSPNPGNTEAFFGQGTRLTVV.

The J gene is TRBJ1-2, the V gene TRBV10-2; 9 positions agree with TRBD1. V gave up 0 bases and J gave up 7 bases; unmatched junction bases: 6. The CDR3 totals 15 residues. Germline CDR1 reads WSHSY; CDR2 reads SAAADI. CDR3 loop: CASSESITGGTGYTF. CDR3 DNA sequence: TGCGCCAGCAGTGAGTCGATAACAGGGGGCACTGGCTACACCTTC.

V gene TRBV9 combines with J gene TRBJ2-2; D gene unclear. The CDR3 contains 14 residues. Between the trimmed V and J ends, which lost 3 bases and 1 base, there was a span of 7 bases. The germline CDR1 and CDR2 sequences are SGDLS and YYNGEE. The CDR3 region is CASSDARNTGELFF. In DNA, the CDR3 is TGTGCCAGCAGCGATGCTAGGAACACCGGGGAGCTGTTTTTT.

This clone was recorded only once. As DNA, the CDR3 is TGTGCCAGTACCGCCGGGACAGGTTCCGGCTACACCTTC. Amino acid sequence: CASTAGTGSGYTF. The chain uses TRBV19 and TRBJ1-2, with 8 nucleotides matching TRBD1. Germline trimming cut 7 bases from V and 8 bases from J; bases unmatched to any gene: 9. The CDR3 is 13 residues long. Germline V gene lookup returns CDR1 LNHDA and CDR2 SQIVND (reference sequence).

This chain connects TRBV6-6 to TRBJ2-2; D remains unclear. CDR1 and CDR2 from the germline V gene are MNHNY and SVGAGI (reference sequence). This CDR3 contains 11 residues. V was shortened by 6 bases and J by 5 bases, with 4 bases between the two germline ends. Written as DNA, the CDR3 is TGTGCCAGCAGCCAAACCGGGGAGCTGTTTTTT. It translates to CASSQTGELFF.

The J gene is TRBJ1-1, the V gene TRBV5-7; 9 bases fit TRBD1. TRBV5-7 is an ORF; its function is uncertain. The CDR3 spans 15 residues. J was trimmed by 1 base and V by 3 bases; bases with no gene match: 4. Here the CDR3 DNA reads TGTGCCAGCAGCTCCCCGACAGGGGGGAACACTGAAGCTTTCTTT. It translates to CASSSPTGGNTEAFF.

The rearrangement uses TRBV28 and TRBJ2-7; 11 nucleotides line up with TRBD2. The CDR3 has 15 residues. Germline CDR1 is MDHEN and CDR2 is SYDVKM. V shed 6 bases and J 4 bases; nucleotides not matched to a gene: 8. Written as DNA, the CDR3 is TGTGCCAGCAGACCGGGACTAGCGGATATATACGAGCAGTACTTC. It is translated as CASRPGLADIYEQYF.

V and J are TRBV9 and TRBJ2-3; D not certain. Trimming stripped 7 bases from V and 4 bases from J, with 19 bases between. Germline V CDR1 and CDR2: SGDLS, YYNGEE. The CDR3 runs 15 residues. The CDR3 DNA follows: TGTGCCAGCTCGGTTTCGCCCCATACCTCAGATACGCAGTATTTT. Translated, it gives CASSVSPHTSDTQYF.

The rearrangement links TRBV7-8 to TRBJ1-5; possible D gene TRBD1, 6 bases. The germline gives CDR1 SGHVS, CDR2 FQNEAQ. The ends were cut back, 1 base at V and 6 bases at J, with 10 bases in the middle. The CDR3 extends over 14 amino acids. In DNA, the CDR3 is TGTGCCAGCAGCTTAGGGGGGGGCTCTCAGCCCCAGCATTTT. Its translation: CASSLGGGSQPQHF.

The rearrangement uses TRBV19 and TRBJ1-2, with 8 positions matching TRBD1. Germline CDR1 LNHDA, CDR2 SQIVND (reference sequence). Trimming at V came to 5 bases and at J to 5 bases, leaving 7 bases not matched to a gene. The CDR3 runs 14 residues. The CDR3 protein is CASSHQTGAYGYTF. The CDR3 DNA is TGTGCCAGTAGTCATCAGACAGGGGCTTATGGCTACACCTTC.